The rows below give T cell receptor beta chains drawn from one sample of a study of cytomegalovirus exposure and HLA in healthy donors. Sequencing used immunoSEQ multiplex PCR; TCRdb keeps in-frame clones, though not all of them. The table includes about 180,000 clones, more than 65% detected once. The sample comprised PBMCs. The source is a woman aged 25 to 39 in good health and CMV-seropositive. Both conserved end residues are part of each CDR3. D genes are given only for firm matches. Size is stated for part of the rows, as once, few or many counts, or as a class when the clone is expanded.

v_call: TRBV6-5
d_call: -
clone_size: -
j_call: TRBJ1-4
cdr3_nt: TGTGCCAGCAGTTACGGGCGGGTTGACTATGAAAAACTGTTTTTT
cdr3_aa: CASSYGRVDYEKLFF

v_call: TRBV6-6
d_call: TRBD2
clone_size: -
j_call: TRBJ2-7
cdr3_nt: TGTGCCAGCAGTTACCCCCAGCGGGGGGTATACGAGCAGTACTTC
cdr3_aa: CASSYPQRGVYEQYF

v_call: TRBV7-2
d_call: -
clone_size: few
j_call: TRBJ2-1
cdr3_nt: TGTGCCAGCAGCTTAGGTGGAGTTATCGTTAATGATGAGCAGTTCTTC
cdr3_aa: CASSLGGVIVNDEQFF

v_call: TRBV5-1
d_call: TRBD1
clone_size: -
j_call: TRBJ2-7
cdr3_nt: TGCGCCAGCAGCTTGGCTAGAGGACAGGGGGCCTACGAGCAGTACTTC
cdr3_aa: CASSLARGQGAYEQYF

v_call: TRBV2
d_call: -
clone_size: -
j_call: TRBJ1-1
cdr3_nt: TGTGCCAGCAGTGAAATGTCCAGGGGAAAAGCTTTCTTT
cdr3_aa: CASSEMSRGKAFF

v_call: TRBV7-2
d_call: -
clone_size: -
j_call: TRBJ2-7
cdr3_nt: TGTGCCAGCAGCTCCACACAGGGTCCTCACGAGCAGTACTTC
cdr3_aa: CASSSTQGPHEQYF

v_call: TRBV4-2
d_call: TRBD2
clone_size: -
j_call: TRBJ2-1
cdr3_nt: TGTGCCAGCAGCCAAGTATCGGCTAGCGGGAACAATGAGCAGTTCTTC
cdr3_aa: CASSQVSASGNNEQFF

v_call: TRBV14
d_call: -
clone_size: -
j_call: TRBJ2-7
cdr3_nt: TGTGCCAGCAGCCAAGCTTACGAGCAGTACTTC
cdr3_aa: CASSQAYEQYF

v_call: TRBV18
d_call: TRBD1
clone_size: -
j_call: TRBJ2-2
cdr3_nt: TGTGCCAGCTCCACCTTGGGACAGCACACCGGGGAGCTGTTTTTT
cdr3_aa: CASSTLGQHTGELFF

v_call: TRBV9
d_call: -
clone_size: few
j_call: TRBJ2-7
cdr3_nt: TGTGCCAGCAGCGTAGCTGGGAGGGGGTCCGAGCAGTACTTC
cdr3_aa: CASSVAGRGSEQYF

v_call: TRBV7-2
d_call: -
clone_size: -
j_call: TRBJ1-3
cdr3_nt: TGTGCCAGCAGGGACAGCTTCTCTGGAAACACCATATATTTT
cdr3_aa: CASRDSFSGNTIYF

v_call: TRBV7-9
d_call: -
clone_size: -
j_call: TRBJ2-5
cdr3_nt: TGTGCCAGCAGCAGCCTAGGACAGCGACTAGAGACCCAGTACTTC
cdr3_aa: CASSSLGQRLETQYF

v_call: TRBV15
d_call: -
clone_size: -
j_call: TRBJ1-2
cdr3_nt: TGTGCCACCAGCGTCAAAAGACAGGTTTTGAACTATGGCTACACCTTC
cdr3_aa: CATSVKRQVLNYGYTF

v_call: TRBV4-3
d_call: -
clone_size: -
j_call: TRBJ1-4
cdr3_nt: TGCGCCAGCAGCCCCTCGCGGGGGGCGGGGGTCGATGAAAAACTGTTTTTT
cdr3_aa: CASSPSRGAGVDEKLFF

v_call: TRBV7-2
d_call: TRBD2
clone_size: -
j_call: TRBJ2-1
cdr3_nt: TGTGCCAGCAGCTCTGGGGGGGGATCCTACAATGAGCAGTTCTTC
cdr3_aa: CASSSGGGSYNEQFF

v_call: TRBV6-5
d_call: -
clone_size: -
j_call: TRBJ2-7
cdr3_nt: TGTGCCAGCAGTGGGTCCCCGGCGGTGTACGAGCAGTACTTC
cdr3_aa: CASSGSPAVYEQYF

v_call: TRBV7-9
d_call: -
clone_size: -
j_call: TRBJ2-7
cdr3_nt: TGTGCCAGCAGCAACTGGACAGATCCTGGGCAGTACTTC
cdr3_aa: CASSNWTDPGQYF

v_call: TRBV15
d_call: -
clone_size: few
j_call: TRBJ1-1
cdr3_nt: TGTGCCACCAGCAGAGAGCACCAGACTGAAGCTTTCTTT
cdr3_aa: CATSREHQTEAFF

v_call: TRBV6-5
d_call: TRBD2
clone_size: -
j_call: TRBJ2-1
cdr3_nt: TGTGCCAGCAGTTACTGGACTAGCGGGGGACGGAATGAGCAGTTCTTC
cdr3_aa: CASSYWTSGGRNEQFF

v_call: TRBV5-4
d_call: TRBD2
clone_size: -
j_call: TRBJ2-7
cdr3_nt: TGTGCCAGCAGCTACCTAGCGGGGGGGCCCCACGAGCAGTACTTC
cdr3_aa: CASSYLAGGPHEQYF

v_call: TRBV28
d_call: -
clone_size: -
j_call: TRBJ2-6
cdr3_nt: TGTGCCAGCTCAGGCTCTGGGGCCAACGTCCTGACTTTC
cdr3_aa: CASSGSGANVLTF

v_call: TRBV6-1
d_call: TRBD2
clone_size: -
j_call: TRBJ2-1
cdr3_nt: TGTGCCAGCAGTGAATTCCCAGCGGGAACCTACAATGAGCAGTTCTTC
cdr3_aa: CASSEFPAGTYNEQFF

v_call: TRBV4-1
d_call: TRBD2
clone_size: -
j_call: TRBJ2-1
cdr3_nt: TGCGCCAGCAGCCAAGAAGGAGCGGGGGGGTTCAATGAGCAGTTCTTC
cdr3_aa: CASSQEGAGGFNEQFF

v_call: TRBV7-9
d_call: TRBD1
clone_size: -
j_call: TRBJ1-6
cdr3_nt: TGTTCCAGCAGCTCCCCCCGGGACAGTTCGAGCTCCTATAATTCACCCCTCCACTTT
cdr3_aa: CSSSSPRDSSSSYNSPLHF

v_call: TRBV10-3
d_call: -
clone_size: -
j_call: TRBJ2-5
cdr3_nt: TGTGCCATCAGTGAAGAGGCGGAGACCCAGTACTTC
cdr3_aa: CAISEEAETQYF